This T cell receptor (beta chain) originates from a study of T-cell reconstitution after alpha-beta-depleted transplantation in children. Unique molecular identifiers featured in how the TCRbeta library was prepared. Each CDR3 protein gets one entry after TCRdb re-called the PCR reads with MiXCR. The sample lists some 70,000 distinct CDR3 sequences, more than 5.5% occurring once. This clonotype was observed many times. In germline, CDR1 is SQVTM, CDR2 ANQGSEA. J was trimmed by 6 bases and V by 5 bases; bases with no gene match: 12. CDR3 length equals 15 residues. This material consisted of PBMCs from the stem cell graft donor, taken from the stem cell graft. The receptor was derived from a human donor who donated a stem cell graft to a child with acute lymphoblastic leukemia. This sequence joins TRBV29-1 and TRBJ1-4, with 7 bases fitting TRBD1. CDR3 in amino acids: CSVSKGARLDEKLFF. The CDR3 bases are TGCAGCGTTTCGAAGGGGGCCAGACTGGATGAAAAACTGTTTTTT.